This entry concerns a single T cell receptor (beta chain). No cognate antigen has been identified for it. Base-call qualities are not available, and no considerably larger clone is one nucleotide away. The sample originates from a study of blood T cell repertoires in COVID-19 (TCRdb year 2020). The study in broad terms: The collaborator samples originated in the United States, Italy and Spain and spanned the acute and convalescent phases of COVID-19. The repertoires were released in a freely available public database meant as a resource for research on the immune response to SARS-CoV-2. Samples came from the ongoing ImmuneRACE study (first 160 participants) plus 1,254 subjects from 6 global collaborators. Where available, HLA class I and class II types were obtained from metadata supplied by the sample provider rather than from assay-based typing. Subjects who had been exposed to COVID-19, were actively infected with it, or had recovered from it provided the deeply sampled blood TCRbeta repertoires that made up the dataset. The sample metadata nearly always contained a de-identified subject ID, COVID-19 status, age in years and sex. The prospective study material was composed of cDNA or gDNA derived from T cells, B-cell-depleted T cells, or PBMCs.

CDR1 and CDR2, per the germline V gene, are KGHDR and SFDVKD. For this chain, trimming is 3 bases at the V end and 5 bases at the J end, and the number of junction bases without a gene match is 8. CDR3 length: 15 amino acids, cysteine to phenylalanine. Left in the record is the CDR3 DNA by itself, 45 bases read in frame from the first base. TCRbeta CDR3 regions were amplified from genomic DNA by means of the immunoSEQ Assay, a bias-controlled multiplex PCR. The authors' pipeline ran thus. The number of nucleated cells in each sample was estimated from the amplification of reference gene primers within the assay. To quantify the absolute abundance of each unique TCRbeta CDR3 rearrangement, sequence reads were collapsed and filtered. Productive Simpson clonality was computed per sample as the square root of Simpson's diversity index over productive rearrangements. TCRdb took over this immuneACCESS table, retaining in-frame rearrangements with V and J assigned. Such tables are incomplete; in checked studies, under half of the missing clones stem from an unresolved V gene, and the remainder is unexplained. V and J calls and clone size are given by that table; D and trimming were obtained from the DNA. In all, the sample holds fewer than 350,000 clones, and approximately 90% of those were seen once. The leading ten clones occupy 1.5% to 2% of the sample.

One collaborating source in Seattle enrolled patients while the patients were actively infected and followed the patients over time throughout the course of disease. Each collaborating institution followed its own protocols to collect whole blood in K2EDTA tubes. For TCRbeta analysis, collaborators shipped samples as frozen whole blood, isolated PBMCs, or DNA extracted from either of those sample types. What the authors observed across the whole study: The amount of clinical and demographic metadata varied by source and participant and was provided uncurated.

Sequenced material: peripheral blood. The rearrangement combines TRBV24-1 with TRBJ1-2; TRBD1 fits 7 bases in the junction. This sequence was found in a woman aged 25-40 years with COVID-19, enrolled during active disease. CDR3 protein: CATSDPGTDFYGYTF. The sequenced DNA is TGTGCCACCAGTGATCCCGGGACAGACTTTTATGGCTACACCTTC.